What follows are 5 T cell receptor beta chains derived from one specimen sequenced in a study of T cell responses to AZD1222 COVID-19 vaccine. Repertoires were generated with immunoSEQ multiplex PCR, while TCRdb's copy carries only in-frame clones and drops some. The sample lists some 150,000 clones, approximately 90% occurring once. The sample here was peripheral blood, taken 28 days after the second AZD1222 dose. All receptors derive from an adult who received the AZD1222 COVID-19 vaccine.

CDR3 nucleotide sequence: TGTGCCAGTAGTATAGTGGACAGCAATCAGCCCCAGCATTTT. Encoded protein: CASSIVDSNQPQHF. The gene calls are TRBV19 and TRBJ1-5, with D unclear. V was shortened by 1 base and J by 1 base, with 5 bases between the two germline ends. The CDR3 covers 14 residues. The germline V gene encodes CDR1 LNHDA and CDR2 SQIVND (reference sequence).

This chain uses TRBV5-1 with TRBJ2-5; D not certain. This CDR3 spans 13 amino acids. Trimming removed 3 bases at V and 1 base at J, with 7 bases between. Per germline, CDR1 SGHRS and CDR2 YFSETQ. Here the CDR3 DNA reads TGCGCCAGCAGCTCGGACGGCCAAGAGACCCAGTACTTC. Protein sequence: CASSSDGQETQYF.

V and J are TRBV6-6 and TRBJ1-2; D remains ambiguous. Germline-derived CDR1 and CDR2 are MNHNY and SVGAGI (reference sequence). The CDR3 runs 15 residues. Trimming pared 3 bases from V and 13 bases from J, leaving 24 bases between. The DNA for the CDR3 is TGTGCCAGCAGTTATGATTACGACTCGCCTTTCCCCCTCACCTTC. Its translation is CASSYDYDSPFPLTF.

This chain uses TRBV30 with TRBJ2-6; D may be TRBD1 or TRBD2 (5 bases each). Trimming took off 2 bases at V and 4 bases at J, with 12 bases between the two ends. Germline loops: CDR1 GTSNPN, CDR2 SVGIG (reference sequence). The CDR3 is 15 residues long. CDR3 sequence reads: CAWSTGPPGANVLTF. As DNA, the CDR3 is TGTGCCTGGAGTACGGGGCCCCCCGGGGCCAACGTCCTGACTTTC.

The chain employs TRBV6-5 and TRBJ1-1, with 9 bases aligning to TRBD1. With 4 bases clipped from V and 7 bases from J, the junction kept 4 bases outside the gene matches. The CDR3 sequence is 13 residues long. The germline V gene encodes CDR1 MNHEY and CDR2 SVGAGI. The CDR3: CASSSRQGDEAFF. CDR3 DNA sequence: TGTGCCAGCAGTTCCAGACAGGGGGATGAAGCTTTCTTT.